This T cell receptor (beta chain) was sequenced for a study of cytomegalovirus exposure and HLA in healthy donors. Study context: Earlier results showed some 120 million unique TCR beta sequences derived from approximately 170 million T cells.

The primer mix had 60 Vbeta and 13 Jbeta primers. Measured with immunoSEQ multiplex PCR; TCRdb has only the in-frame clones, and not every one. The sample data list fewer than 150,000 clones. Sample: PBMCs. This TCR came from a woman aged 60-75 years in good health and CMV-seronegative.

CDR3 DNA sequence: TGCAGCGTTGGCGGACTAGTGCGTGTTTACAATGAGCAGTTCTTC. It specifies CSVGGLVRVYNEQFF. The chain employs TRBV29-1 and TRBJ2-1; 7 nucleotides match TRBD2. This CDR3 is 15 amino acids long. CDR1 is SQVTM and CDR2 is ANQGSEA in the germline V gene. The V and J ends lost 4 bases and 4 bases, in that order; junction bases with no gene match: 10.